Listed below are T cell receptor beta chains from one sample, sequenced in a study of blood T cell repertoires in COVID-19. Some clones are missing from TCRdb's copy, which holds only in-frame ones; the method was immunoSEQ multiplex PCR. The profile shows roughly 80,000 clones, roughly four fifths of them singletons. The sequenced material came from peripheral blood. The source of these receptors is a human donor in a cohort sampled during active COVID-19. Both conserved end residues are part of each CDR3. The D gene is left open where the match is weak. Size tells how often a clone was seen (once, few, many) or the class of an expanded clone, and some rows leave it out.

TGTGCCAGCAGTTACTCTGAACAGGGGGGATCACCCCTCCACTTT,CASSYSEQGGSPLHF,TRBJ1-6,TRBD1,.,15,TRBV6-5
TGTGCCAGCGGAGAATGGGTCGTCGACTACACCTTC,CASGEWVVDYTF,TRBJ1-2,.,.,12,TRBV12-3/TRBV12-4
TGTGCCAGCAGTTTAAGCAGGGTACATGGCTACACCTTC,CASSLSRVHGYTF,TRBJ1-2,.,few,13,TRBV28
TGCGCCAGCAGCTTTGGCAGGGTCGGGAACACTGAAGCTTTCTTT,CASSFGRVGNTEAFF,TRBJ1-1,.,.,15,TRBV5-1
TGTGCCAGCAGCCAACCATGGACGCAAATGCAGGGAGATACGCAGTATTTT,CASSQPWTQMQGDTQYF,TRBJ2-3,.,.,17,TRBV4-2
TGCGCCAGCAGCTCGTCGACAGGAAGCACAGATACGCAGTATTTT,CASSSSTGSTDTQYF,TRBJ2-3,.,.,15,TRBV5-1
TGTGCCAGCTCACCGACAGGGGAATCCTACGAGCAGTACTTC,CASSPTGESYEQYF,TRBJ2-7,TRBD1,.,14,TRBV18
TGTGCCAGCAGGCTGGGGACTAGCGGCTCAGATACGCAGTATTTT,CASRLGTSGSDTQYF,TRBJ2-3,TRBD2,.,15,TRBV28
TGTGCCAGTAGTATAGGAGCGGGGACTCAACTCGGGACCCAGTACTTC,CASSIGAGTQLGTQYF,TRBJ2-5,TRBD2,once,16,TRBV19
TGTGCCAGCAGCAAGGGGGCATTGTCTGGAAACACCATATATTTT,CASSKGALSGNTIYF,TRBJ1-3,TRBD1,.,15,TRBV7-6
TGTGCCAGCAGCTTAGAGGGACTAGCTCCCACAGATACGCAGTATTTT,CASSLEGLAPTDTQYF,TRBJ2-3,TRBD2,.,16,TRBV7-2
TGTGCCAGCAGCTCCGGACAGGGTTTCTATAATTCACCCCTCCACTTT,CASSSGQGFYNSPLHF,TRBJ1-6,TRBD1,.,16,TRBV7-9